This T cell receptor (beta chain) comes out of a study of T cells after yellow fever vaccination. TCRdb fed the 5' RACE reads into MiXCR, producing one record per CDR3 protein. The data contain a few hundred thousand distinct CDR3 sequences, 3.5% to 4.5% of them singletons. The study's findings and limits: FACS-sorted repertoires might harbor abundant contaminating clonotypes from the bulk population.

This clonotype was counted at least ten times. Its antigen is unknown. This specimen was PBMCs, taken 15 days after the yellow fever booster vaccination. The TCR originated in a man younger than 35 who received the YFV17D yellow fever vaccine.

CDR3 DNA: TGCAGTGCTAGGCCGTGGACTAGCGACCCCACAGATACGCAGTATTTT. It translates to CSARPWTSDPTDTQYF. The chain employs TRBV20-1 and TRBJ2-3; 9 bases are a match to TRBD2. The CDR3 extends over 16 amino acids. Trimming removed 3 bases from V and 2 bases from J; junction bases left unmatched: 9. CDR1 and CDR2 from the germline V gene are DFQATT and SNEGSKA (reference sequence).